Below are 28 T cell receptor beta chains sequenced from a single sample in a study of blood T cell repertoires in COVID-19. Clones were read by immunoSEQ multiplex PCR, and TCRdb kept only the in-frame ones, dropping some. The sample includes roughly 300,000 clones, roughly 85% of them seen just once. Source material: peripheral blood. The receptors stem from a woman aged 45-59 years who had recovered from COVID-19.

The sample holds one count of this clone. The CDR3 region is CASSNQGGTEAFF. CDR3 nucleotides: TGTGCCAGCAGCAATCAGGGAGGCACTGAAGCTTTCTTT. The chain uses TRBV28 and TRBJ1-1, with D possibly TRBD1 on 5 matching bases. CDR1 is MDHEN, CDR2 SYDVKM, per germline. CDR3 size: 13 residues. The V end lost 6 bases, the J end lost 4 bases, and 12 bases lay between the germline ends. The complete variable domain, with remaining parts taken from reference TRBV28 and TRBJ1-1, reads DVKVTQSSRYLVKRTGEKVFLECVQDMDHENMFWYRQDPGLGLRLIYFSYDVKMKEKGDIPEGYSVSREKKERFSLILESASTNQTSMYLCASSNQGGTEAFFGQGTRLTVV.

The chain couples TRBV10-3 to TRBJ1-1; D unresolved. This CDR3 is 11 amino acids long. Germline-derived CDR1 and CDR2 are ENHRY and SYGVKD. With 8 bases removed from V and 5 bases from J, the gap between germline ends came to 9 bases. The CDR3 nucleotides are TGTGCCATCGGCTCTGTAACTGAAGCTTTCTTT. Translation gives CAIGSVTEAFF.

This CDR3 reads CASSRATNEKLFF. For the CDR3, the DNA is TGTGCCAGCAGCCGTGCAACTAATGAAAAACTGTTTTTT. The chain links TRBV7-2 to TRBJ1-4; D is uncertain. V gave up 5 bases and J gave up 0 bases, with 4 bases separating them. Germline CDR1 SGHTA, CDR2 FQGNSA. CDR3 size: 13 residues.

DNA for the CDR3: TGTGCCAGCAGCCGCTCGGGTAACGAGCAGTACTTC. Protein sequence: CASSRSGNEQYF. The chain is built from TRBV14 and TRBJ2-7, with unresolved D. The CDR3 runs 12 residues. V was clipped by 4 bases and J by 5 bases, with 9 bases between them. Looked up from germline, CDR1 is SGHDN and CDR2 is FVKESK.

This clone was recorded once. J is TRBJ2-1 and V is TRBV6-2 or TRBV6-3; D is uncertain. The V gene lost 3 bases and the J gene lost 8 bases, with 11 bases spanning the gap. CDR3 length: 13 amino acids. Germline CDR1 and CDR2: MNHEY and SVGEGT. This chain's CDR3 is CASSYRVVHEQFF. The CDR3 DNA reads TGTGCCAGCAGTTATCGGGTTGTCCATGAGCAGTTCTTC.

The CDR3: CASSQGRLGQGAYGYTF. The DNA for the CDR3 is TGCGCCAGCAGCCAAGGTCGCCTTGGACAGGGGGCTTATGGCTACACCTTC. The genes are TRBV4-1 and TRBJ1-2; 11 bases map to TRBD1. The V segment lost 1 base and the J segment 5 bases; nucleotides outside the gene matches: 9. In germline, CDR1 is MGHRA, CDR2 YSYEKL. The CDR3 contains 17 residues.

This rearrangement joins TRBV4-3 to TRBJ2-1; possibly TRBD2 for D (6 bases). V lost 0 bases to trimming and J lost 0 bases, with 12 bases between them. CDR1 is LGHNA, CDR2 YSLEER, per germline. The CDR3 is made up of 17 amino acids. CDR3 sequence reads: CASSQDPGVRSYNEQFF. CDR3 in DNA: TGCGCCAGCAGCCAAGATCCGGGGGTTCGCTCCTACAATGAGCAGTTCTTC.

J is TRBJ2-7 and V is TRBV13; possible D gene TRBD2, 7 bases. Germline V gene sequence: CDR1 PRHDT, CDR2 FYEKMQ (reference sequence). CDR3 length: 16 amino acids. V was trimmed by 4 bases and J by 7 bases, leaving 23 bases between them. The CDR3 bases are TGTGCCAGCAGCTCCTCGGGGGGCCATCCCCCTCAGGAGCAGTACTTC. It specifies CASSSSGGHPPQEQYF. The whole variable domain, remainder taken from reference TRBV13 and TRBJ2-7, is AAGVIQSPRHLIKEKRETATLKCYPIPRHDTVYWYQQGPGQDPQFLISFYEKMQSDKGSIPDRFSAQQFSDYHSELNMSSLELGDSALYFCASSSSGGHPPQEQYFGPGTRLTVT.

The CDR3 region has the DNA TGTGCCAGCAGCTTCGCCAGGGCCCTCCTCCTAAATAGCAATCAGCCCCAGCATTTT. It encodes CASSFARALLLNSNQPQHF. The chain links TRBV7-8 to TRBJ1-5; D is possibly TRBD1 (5 bases). V was shortened by 3 bases and J by 0 bases, with 21 bases between the two germline ends. The CDR3 is 19 amino acids. Germline values: CDR1 SGHVS, CDR2 FQNEAQ. Full variable domain (rest looked up from reference TRBV7-8 and TRBJ1-5): GAGVSQSPRYKVAKRGQDVALRCDPISGHVSLFWYQQALGQGPEFLTYFQNEAQLDKSGLPSDRFFAERPEGSVSTLKIQRTQQEDSAVYLCASSFARALLLNSNQPQHFGDGTRLSIL.

The chain uses TRBV6-2 or TRBV6-3 and TRBJ1-1; D uncertain. V was shortened by 4 bases and J by 1 base, with 19 bases between the two germline ends. The CDR3 loop spans 17 amino acids. Per the germline V gene, CDR1 is MNHEY and CDR2 is SVGEGT. CDR3 region: CASSSPASRRRNTEAFF. In DNA, the CDR3 is TGTGCCAGCAGTTCCCCCGCCTCCCGTAGAAGGAACACTGAAGCTTTCTTT.

V and J are TRBV18 and TRBJ2-7, with a possible D match to TRBD1 (6 bases). The CDR3 is 15 residues long. The V end was cut by 0 bases, the J end by 4 bases, with 13 bases between. CDR1 and CDR2 from the germline V gene are KGHSH and LQKENI. The DNA of the CDR3 is TGTGCCAGCTCACCACCCGTACAGGGCGGGTACGAGCAGTACTTC. Translating gives CASSPPVQGGYEQYF.

This clone was counted once. This chain links TRBV13 with TRBJ2-5; D unclear. V was cut by 4 bases and J by 1 base, with 13 bases left in between. From germline, CDR1 is PRHDT and CDR2 FYEKMQ (reference sequence). This CDR3 is 15 amino acids long. The CDR3 loop is CASSYKNPSQETQYF. For the CDR3, the DNA is TGTGCCAGCAGCTATAAGAATCCCAGCCAAGAGACCCAGTACTTC.

The rearrangement joins TRBV27 to TRBJ1-2, with D maybe TRBD1 (6 bases). The length of the CDR3 is 16 residues. Between the trimmed V and J ends, which lost 3 bases and 5 bases, there was a span of 19 bases. Looked up from germline, CDR1 is MNHEY and CDR2 is SMNVEV (reference sequence). CDR3 nucleotide sequence: TGTGCCAGCAGTTTCCTCTCAGGGGCGGGAGCTTATGGCTACACCTTC. Its translation: CASSFLSGAGAYGYTF.

The chain couples TRBV27 to TRBJ1-5, with 7 nucleotides matching TRBD1. The CDR3 extends over 14 amino acids. With V trimmed by 1 base and J by 9 bases, 6 bases remained unmatched. Germline loops: CDR1 MNHEY, CDR2 SMNVEV (reference sequence). The CDR3: CASSLFRGQRPQHF. DNA for the CDR3: TGTGCCAGCAGTTTATTTAGGGGGCAGCGGCCCCAGCATTTT.

The rearrangement links TRBV11-2 to TRBJ2-1; D gene unclear. Germline V CDR1 and CDR2: SGHAT, FQNNGV. There are 17 residues in the CDR3. Trimming left V 5 bases short and J 2 bases short, with 19 bases between. CDR3 sequence (DNA): TGTGCCAGCAGCGCGAACCACGCGGCCCAGCCCTACAATGAGCAGTTCTTC. It translates to CASSANHAAQPYNEQFF.

The gene calls are TRBV29-1 and TRBJ1-1, with D tentatively TRBD1 (5 bases). This CDR3 has 13 amino acids. Germline values: CDR1 SQVTM, CDR2 ANQGSEA. Between the trimmed V and J ends, which lost 4 bases and 1 base, there was a span of 10 bases. CDR3 sequence: CSVAQGSNTEAFF. As DNA, the CDR3 is TGCAGCGTTGCCCAGGGATCGAACACTGAAGCTTTCTTT.

The chain is built from TRBV18 and TRBJ1-1; D remains unclear. CDR3 length equals 16 residues. Germline lookup yields CDR1 KGHSH and CDR2 LQKENI. V dropped 1 base and J dropped 6 bases, with 18 bases sitting between them. CDR3 coding DNA: TGTGCCAGCTCACCACAATTGGATCGGGGTAAGGCTGAAGCTTTCTTT. It encodes CASSPQLDRGKAEAFF.

Concerning this clone: The junction differs from germline at one of its ends, possibly a read error. This sequence joins TRBV20-1 and TRBJ1-2; tentative D call: TRBD1 (5 bases). This CDR3 region has 9 residues. CDR1 is DFQATT and CDR2 is SNEGSKA in the germline V gene (reference sequence). The CDR3 here is CSARPDRAF. The CDR3, as DNA: TGCAGTGCTAGACCCGACAGAGCCTTC.

The chain employs TRBV27 and TRBJ2-7; 7 bases agree with TRBD1. The germline CDR1 and CDR2 sequences are MNHEY and SMNVEV (reference sequence). The CDR3 length is 14 residues. V lost 2 bases to trimming and J lost 2 bases; unmatched junction nucleotides: 3. The CDR3 sequence: CASSLHQGAYEQYF. Here the CDR3 DNA reads TGTGCCAGCAGTTTACATCAGGGGGCCTACGAGCAGTACTTC.

The CDR3 sequence: CASSVGNRGWTGELFF. The CDR3 DNA sequence: TGTGCCAGCAGCGTAGGTAACAGGGGATGGACCGGGGAGCTGTTTTTT. The chain joins TRBV9 to TRBJ2-2; 7 positions match TRBD1. This CDR3 contains 16 residues. Germline trimming cut 0 bases from V and 5 bases from J; bases unmatched to any gene: 7. Germline CDR1 SGDLS, CDR2 YYNGEE.

V usage is TRBV6-5 and J usage is TRBJ1-1, with D uncertain. The CDR3 spans 12 residues. Germline loops: CDR1 MNHEY, CDR2 SVGAGI. The V end lost 6 bases, the J end lost 8 bases, and 13 bases lay between the germline ends. For the CDR3, the DNA is TGTGCCAGCAGGGATAACAGCAGGGAAGCTTTCTTT. Protein: CASRDNSREAFF.

The V and J genes are TRBV4-3 and TRBJ2-7; maybe TRBD2 (5 bases). The CDR3 has 16 amino acids. V lost 0 bases and J lost 3, with 15 bases in between. Germline V gives CDR1 LGHNA, CDR2 YSLEER. The CDR3 DNA reads TGCGCCAGCAGCCAAGACGTAAGTGTAGACTACTACGAGCAGTACTTC. Translated: CASSQDVSVDYYEQYF.

The chain links TRBV6-2 or TRBV6-3 to TRBJ1-3; D is undetermined. V was shortened by 4 bases and J by 0 bases, with 7 bases between the two germline ends. The CDR3 loop spans 14 amino acids. From germline, CDR1 is MNHEY and CDR2 SVGEGT. CDR3 region: CASSSGGSGNTIYF. The CDR3, as DNA: TGTGCCAGCAGTTCTGGAGGCTCTGGAAACACCATATATTTT.

The chain combines TRBV5-4 with TRBJ1-1; 8 bases are a match to TRBD1. The germline gives CDR1 SGHNT, CDR2 YYREEE (reference sequence). The ends lost 6 bases at V and 4 bases at J; junction bases unmatched: 20. CDR3 length equals 18 residues. The CDR3 sequence: CASKTGEQGASPFTEAFF. For the CDR3, the DNA is TGTGCCAGCAAGACAGGAGAGCAGGGGGCCAGTCCGTTCACTGAAGCTTTCTTT.

J is TRBJ2-5 and V is TRBV19; 7 bases are a match to TRBD2. This CDR3 contains 13 residues. Germline loops: CDR1 LNHDA, CDR2 SQIVND (reference sequence). With V trimmed by 6 bases and J by 4 bases, 5 bases remained unmatched. CDR3 coding DNA: TGTGCCAGTAGCGACGGGGGGTTAGAGACCCAGTACTTC. Protein sequence: CASSDGGLETQYF.

The rearrangement joins TRBV24-1 to TRBJ2-2; weak D call: TRBD1 (6 bases). V lost 4 bases, J lost 0 bases, and 14 bases lay in between. Germline CDR1 KGHDR, CDR2 SFDVKD. The CDR3 sequence is 17 residues long. CDR3 protein: CATSDPTGPSNTGELFF. The CDR3 DNA reads TGTGCCACCAGTGACCCGACAGGTCCTTCGAACACCGGGGAGCTGTTTTTT.

V is TRBV3-1 (or the pseudogene TRBV3-2) and J is TRBJ2-2; 11 bases map to TRBD2. V trimming: 4 bases; J trimming: 4 bases; junction bases outside the gene matches: 5. Germline values: CDR1 LGHDT, CDR2 YNNKEL (reference sequence). The CDR3 is made up of 16 amino acids. CDR3 sequence reads: CASSPLAGAGTGELFF. The CDR3 nucleotides are TGTGCCAGCAGCCCACTAGCGGGGGCTGGCACCGGGGAGCTGTTTTTT.

This clone was detected a few times. The rearrangement links TRBV27 to TRBJ2-7; TRBD2 agrees at 9 bases. This CDR3 contains 15 residues. Trimming removed 2 bases from V and 5 bases from J; junction bases left unmatched: 7. Looked up from germline, CDR1 is MNHEY and CDR2 is SMNVEV (reference sequence). The CDR3 coding sequence is TGTGCCAGCAGTTTACGGCGGGGGGGCGGCAACGAGCAGTACTTC. This encodes CASSLRRGGGNEQYF.